The rows below give T cell receptor beta chains drawn from one sample of a study of cytomegalovirus exposure and HLA in healthy donors. Some clones are missing from TCRdb's copy, which holds only in-frame ones; the method was immunoSEQ multiplex PCR. The profile shows roughly 120,000 clones, 75% to 90% of them singletons. The sample consisted of PBMCs. These receptors were taken from a man between 25 and 39 years old in good health and CMV-seronegative. The CDR3 runs from the conserved cysteine through the conserved F or W. D genes are given only for firm matches. Size tells how often a clone was seen (once, few, many) or the class of an expanded clone, and some rows leave it out.

v_gene	abundance	j_gene	d_gene	CDR3nt	CDR3aa
TRBV2	once	TRBJ2-7	TRBD2	TGTGCCAGCAGTGAAGGACTAGCGGGGGCATACGAGCAGTACTTC	CASSEGLAGAYEQYF
TRBV4-1	few	TRBJ1-4	NA	TGCGCCAGCAGCCAAACGCCAGGGTGGGATGAAAAACTGTTTTTT	CASSQTPGWDEKLFF
TRBV14	once	TRBJ1-4	NA	TGTGCCAGCCGATGTATAGGGGTGAATGAAAAACTGTTTTTT	CASRCIGVNEKLFF
TRBV9	NA	TRBJ1-1	NA	TGTGCCAGCAGCGTAGGTGGGCAGACTGAAGCTTTCTTT	CASSVGGQTEAFF
TRBV10-1	NA	TRBJ2-7	NA	TGCGCCAGCAGACTCCCGAGGACAGAACGAACCTACGAGCAGTACTTC	CASRLPRTERTYEQYF
TRBV6-1	NA	TRBJ1-5	NA	TGTGCCAGCGCGGGGACTAGGGGCAATCAGCCCCAGCATTTT	CASAGTRGNQPQHF
TRBV6-5	once	TRBJ2-3	NA	TGTGCCAGCAGTTACTCAAGCAGCACAGATACGCAGTATTTT	CASSYSSSTDTQYF
TRBV27	once	TRBJ2-7	TRBD1	TGTGCCAGCAGTTTAGGGACAGGGGGCTCCTACGAGCAGTACTTC	CASSLGTGGSYEQYF
TRBV6-1	once	TRBJ1-2	TRBD1	TGTGCCAGCAGCCTCGACAGGGTTCGTGGCTACACCTTC	CASSLDRVRGYTF
TRBV4-1	NA	TRBJ1-1	NA	TGCGCCAGCAGCCAAACGGCCGGGACTGGCACTGAAGCTTTCTTT	CASSQTAGTGTEAFF
TRBV4-3	NA	TRBJ2-3	TRBD2	TGCGCCAGCAGCCAAGAAGGGATAGCGGGAGTAGATACGCAGTATTTT	CASSQEGIAGVDTQYF
TRBV27	NA	TRBJ1-2	NA	TGTGCCAGCAGTTTTAATTCGGTCGGGGGTAACTATGGCTACACCTTC	CASSFNSVGGNYGYTF
TRBV5-1	NA	TRBJ2-2	NA	TGCGCCAGCAGCTTGGCCCCAGGTAGCGAGAGAACCGGGGAGCTGTTTTTT	CASSLAPGSERTGELFF
TRBV7-6	NA	TRBJ2-1	TRBD2	TGTGCCAGCAGCTTTTGGACTAGCGGTAACAATGAGCAGTTCTTC	CASSFWTSGNNEQFF
TRBV9	NA	TRBJ1-3	NA	TGTGCCAGCAGCGCCAGGGACAACTCTGGAAACACCATATATTTT	CASSARDNSGNTIYF
TRBV6-1	NA	TRBJ2-7	NA	TGTGCCAGCAGCCTACTCTACGAGCAGTACTTC	CASSLLYEQYF
TRBV18	NA	TRBJ2-1	NA	TGTGCCAGCTCACCACCGACAGGATACAATGAGCAGTTCTTC	CASSPPTGYNEQFF
TRBV7-8	NA	TRBJ2-5	NA	TGTGCCAGCAGCTACATAGAGACCCAGTACTTC	CASSYIETQYF
TRBV6-5	once	TRBJ1-2	TRBD1	TGTGCCAGCAGTTACTCTGCAGGGGGGAACTATGGCTACCCCTTC	CASSYSAGGNYGYPF
TRBV19	NA	TRBJ1-6	TRBD1	TGTGCCAGTAGTATGACAGGGATCACCTATAATTCACCCCTCCACTTT	CASSMTGITYNSPLHF
TRBV5-1	NA	TRBJ1-4	NA	TGCGCCAGCAGGCACGCCCGGGGTCCCGAAGAAAAACTGTTTTTT	CASRHARGPEEKLFF
TRBV15	NA	TRBJ2-7	TRBD1	TGTGCCACCAGCAGAGAGGGGACAGGCTACGAGCAGTACTTC	CATSREGTGYEQYF
TRBV19	NA	TRBJ1-5	TRBD1	TGTGCCAGTAGTCCAACCGGGACAGGCAATCAGCCCCAGAATTTT	CASSPTGTGNQPQNF
TRBV19	NA	TRBJ1-3	NA	TGTGCCAGTAGTAGCCCACACAGATCCTCTGGAAACACCATATATTTT	CASSSPHRSSGNTIYF
TRBV4-3	NA	TRBJ2-2	NA	TGCGCCAGCAGCCAAGACTTGTTAGGGGAGCTGTTTTTT	CASSQDLLGELFF
TRBV9	NA	TRBJ2-1	TRBD2	TGTGCCAGCAGCGTAGGGGCTAGCGGGAGCTCCTACAATGAGCAGTTCTTC	CASSVGASGSSYNEQFF
TRBV9	NA	TRBJ2-7	TRBD1	TGTGCCAGCAGCACCCGGGACAGCTCCTACGAGCAGTACTTC	CASSTRDSSYEQYF
TRBV15	NA	TRBJ2-7	TRBD1	TGTGCCACCAGCACCCGAAGGACAGGGAATACCTACGAGCAGTACTTC	CATSTRRTGNTYEQYF
TRBV9	NA	TRBJ1-1	NA	TGTGCCAGCAGCGTAGCTCGAGGAGGGGCCGGAGGGTTTACTGAAGCTTTCTTT	CASSVARGGAGGFTEAFF
TRBV12-1	NA	TRBJ1-5	NA	TGTGCCAGCAGCTTTGCGGGGCGGATGGATCAGCCCCAGCATTTT	CASSFAGRMDQPQHF
TRBV6-5	once	TRBJ2-3	NA	TGTGCCAGCAGTTATTCTCTAGCTCCCCCCACAGATACGCAGTATTTT	CASSYSLAPPTDTQYF
TRBV9	NA	TRBJ2-1	NA	TGTGCCAGCAGCGTAGCTGGGAGCGACAATGAGCAGTTCTTC	CASSVAGSDNEQFF
TRBV5-4	once	TRBJ2-3	TRBD2	TGTGCCAGCAGCACCCGGACTAGCGGTAGCACAGATACGCAGTATTTT	CASSTRTSGSTDTQYF
TRBV28	NA	TRBJ2-5	TRBD1	TGTGCCAGCAGTTTGGGAACAGGGGCCGGAGAGACCCAGTACTTC	CASSLGTGAGETQYF
TRBV5-6	NA	TRBJ1-6	TRBD1	TGTGCCAGCAGCTTTTACAGGGGCTATAATTCACCCCTCCACTTT	CASSFYRGYNSPLHF
TRBV30	once	TRBJ1-5	TRBD1	TGTGCCTGGAGTTCACAGGGGGATCAGCCCCAGAATTTT	CAWSSQGDQPQNF
TRBV10-1	NA	TRBJ2-7	TRBD2	TGCGCCAGGACGAGCGGGAGGACCTACGAGCAGTACTTC	CARTSGRTYEQYF
TRBV19	NA	TRBJ1-1	TRBD1	TGTGCCAGTAGTTTTCCGACAGGGATCACTGAAGCTTTCTTT	CASSFPTGITEAFF
TRBV6-1	NA	TRBJ1-1	TRBD1	TGTGCCAGCAGGGACAGGGGAGCTATGAACACTGAAGCTTTCTTT	CASRDRGAMNTEAFF
TRBV5-1	NA	TRBJ1-2	TRBD1	TGCGCCAGCAGCTCAGGACAGGGGGGGTATGGCTACACCTTC	CASSSGQGGYGYTF
TRBV30	NA	TRBJ2-7	TRBD2	TGTGCCTGGAGTAGCCCCGGACTAGCGGGCTATACCTACGAGCAGTACTTC	CAWSSPGLAGYTYEQYF
TRBV6-1	NA	TRBJ1-2	NA	TGTGCCAGCAGTGTGGGGGCAGGAAGGGAGAAAAACCCCTTC	CASSVGAGREKNPF
TRBV9	NA	TRBJ2-2	TRBD2	TGTGCCAGCAGCGTAGTTGCGGGAGGACCCACCGGGGAGCTGTTTTTT	CASSVVAGGPTGELFF
TRBV14	NA	TRBJ2-5	TRBD1	TGTGCCAGCAGCCAAGATCGACAGGGGGCCGTCAGCCAAGAGACCCAGTACTTC	CASSQDRQGAVSQETQYF
TRBV27	NA	TRBJ1-2	NA	TGTGCCAGCAGTTCGACTATGAACTATGGCTACACCTTC	CASSSTMNYGYTF
TRBV7-9	NA	TRBJ2-7	TRBD2	TGTGCCAGCAGCTCAATAGGACTAGCGGGAGCCAGAAGCTCCTACGAGCAGTACTTC	CASSSIGLAGARSSYEQYF
TRBV7-8	NA	TRBJ2-1	NA	TGTGCCAGCAGCCCACAGATGTCTGGGAGCTCCTACAATGAGCAGTTCTTC	CASSPQMSGSSYNEQFF
TRBV12-5	NA	TRBJ2-7	NA	TGTGCTAGTGGGACAGCCTCCGAGCAGTACTTC	CASGTASEQYF
TRBV9	NA	TRBJ2-7	TRBD2	TGTGCCAGCAGCCCAGTACCGGGACTAGTATACGAGCAGTACTTC	CASSPVPGLVYEQYF
TRBV27	NA	TRBJ2-5	TRBD2	TGTGCCAGCAGTCTTGGACTAGCGGGACAAGAGACCCAGTACTTC	CASSLGLAGQETQYF
TRBV27	NA	TRBJ1-3	NA	TGTGCCAGCAGCCTAACTCTAAGCTCTGGAAACACCATATATTTT	CASSLTLSSGNTIYF
TRBV29-1	NA	TRBJ2-1	TRBD1	TGCAGCGTTGAGGAGGGACAGGGGGGGATAGAGCAGTTCTTC	CSVEEGQGGIEQFF
TRBV10-3	NA	TRBJ1-1	NA	TGTGCCATCAGTGGAGGGCCTGGGTACACTGAAGCTTTCTTT	CAISGGPGYTEAFF
TRBV12-2	NA	TRBJ2-7	NA	TGTGCAAGTCGTCGAACATGCACCGGACTGATCTCCTACGAGCAGTACTTC	CASRRTCTGLISYEQYF
TRBV27	NA	TRBJ2-1	NA	TGTGCCAGCCGATCAGGGAAGAATGAGCAGTTCTTC	CASRSGKNEQFF